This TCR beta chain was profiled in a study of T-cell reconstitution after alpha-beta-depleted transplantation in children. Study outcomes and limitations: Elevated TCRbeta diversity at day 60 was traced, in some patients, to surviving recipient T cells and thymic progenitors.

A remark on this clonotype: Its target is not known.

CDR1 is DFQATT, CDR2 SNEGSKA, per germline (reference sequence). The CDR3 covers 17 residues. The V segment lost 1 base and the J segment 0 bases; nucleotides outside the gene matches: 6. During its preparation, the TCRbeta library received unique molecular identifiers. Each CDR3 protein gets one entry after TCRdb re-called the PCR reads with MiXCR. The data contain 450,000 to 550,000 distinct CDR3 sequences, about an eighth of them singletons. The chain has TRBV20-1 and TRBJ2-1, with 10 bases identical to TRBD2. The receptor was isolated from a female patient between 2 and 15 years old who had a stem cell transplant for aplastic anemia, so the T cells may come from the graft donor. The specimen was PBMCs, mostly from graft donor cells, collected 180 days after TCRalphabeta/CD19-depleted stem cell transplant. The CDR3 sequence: CSARALLAGGSYNEQFF. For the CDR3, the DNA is TGCAGTGCTAGAGCCCTATTAGCGGGAGGCTCCTACAATGAGCAGTTCTTC.